This TCR beta chain derives from a study of OX40 agonist ivuxolimab in advanced cancers. The study, taken as a whole, reports: Among the least clonally expanded were partial responders at 0.1-3.0 mg/kg. CD4+ and CD8+ blood T cells expanded clonally by week 6 at 0.1 to 3.0 mg/kg.

Clones were sequenced by immunoSEQ multiplex PCR, and TCRdb holds only the in-frame ones, with some missing. Of around 15,000 clones listed, about 70% are singletons. Germline V gene lookup returns CDR1 SGDLS and CDR2 YYNGEE. Trimming shortened V by 0 bases and J by 7 bases, and 7 bases separated the two germline ends. This CDR3 comprises 12 residues. At baseline, cycle 4 day 1, and cycle 7 day 1, blood was sampled. Worth noting for this clone: Its antigen remains unidentified.

This TCR was sampled from an adult with an advanced solid tumor such as melanoma, head and neck, liver or kidney cancer. The rearrangement links TRBV9 to TRBJ1-2, with D unresolved. This material consisted of CD4+ or CD8+ T cells sorted from blood, taken in a trial of the OX40 agonist ivuxolimab. CDR3 in amino acids: CASSVDRSGYTF. Here the CDR3 DNA reads TGTGCCAGCAGCGTAGATAGGAGTGGCTACACCTTC.